A single sample gave rise to the 2 T cell receptor beta chains below, sequenced in a study of T cell responses to AZD1222 COVID-19 vaccine. This table comes from immunoSEQ multiplex PCR, and its TCRdb copy is limited to in-frame clones, with some not included. Among about 150,000 clones listed, 75% to 90% were seen once. This specimen consisted of peripheral blood, obtained 28 days after the second AZD1222 dose. Receptor source: an adult who received the AZD1222 COVID-19 vaccine.

This chain uses TRBV25-1 with TRBJ1-4; 9 nucleotides match TRBD1. V trimming: 4 bases; J trimming: 4 bases; junction bases outside the gene matches: 4. CDR1 and CDR2 (germline): MGHDK, SYGVNS. CDR3 length: 15 amino acids. The CDR3 sequence: CASSAGQGLNEKLFF. CDR3 sequence (DNA): TGTGCCAGCAGTGCGGGACAGGGTCTTAATGAAAAACTGTTTTTT.

This chain connects TRBV5-1 to TRBJ1-1; no clear D. The V end lost 0 bases, the J end lost 1 base, and 7 bases lay between the germline ends. In germline, CDR1 is SGHRS, CDR2 YFSETQ. The CDR3 has 14 amino acids. The CDR3 loop is CASSLGHPNTEAFF. CDR3 in DNA: TGCGCCAGCAGCTTGGGACATCCGAACACTGAAGCTTTCTTT.